This T cell receptor beta chain was sequenced for a study of blood T cell repertoires in COVID-19. Here immunoSEQ multiplex PCR was the method, and the copy in TCRdb shows in-frame clones only, minus some. The sample lists nearly 100,000 clones; approximately 84% were seen once. Germline V gene lookup returns CDR1 MDHEN and CDR2 SYDVKM. J lost 4 bases, V lost 5 bases, and 7 bases had no gene match. The CDR3 covers 14 residues. The source is a man in his 70s with acute or convalescent COVID-19. Sequencing input: peripheral blood. The V call is TRBV28, the J call TRBJ1-2; TRBD1 agrees at 7 bases. The CDR3 DNA follows: TGTGCCAGCAGTCAAGGGGGCTCTACCTATGGCTACACCTTC. Its translation is CASSQGGSTYGYTF.